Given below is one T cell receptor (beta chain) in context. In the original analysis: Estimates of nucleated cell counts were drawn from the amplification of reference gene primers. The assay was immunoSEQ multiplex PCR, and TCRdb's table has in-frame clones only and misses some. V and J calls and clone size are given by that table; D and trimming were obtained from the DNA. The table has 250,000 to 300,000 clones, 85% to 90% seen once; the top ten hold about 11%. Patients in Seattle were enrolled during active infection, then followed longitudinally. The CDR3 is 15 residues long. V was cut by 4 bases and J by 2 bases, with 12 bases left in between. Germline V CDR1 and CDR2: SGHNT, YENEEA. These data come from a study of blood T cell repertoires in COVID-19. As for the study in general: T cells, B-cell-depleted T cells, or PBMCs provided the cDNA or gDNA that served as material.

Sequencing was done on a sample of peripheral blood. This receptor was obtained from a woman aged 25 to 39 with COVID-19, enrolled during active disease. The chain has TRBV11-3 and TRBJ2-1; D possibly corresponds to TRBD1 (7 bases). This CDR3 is CASSSRGEAYNEQFF. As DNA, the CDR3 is TGTGCCAGCAGCTCCAGGGGGGAAGCCTACAATGAGCAGTTCTTC.